This entry is about one T cell receptor (beta chain). The source of the sample is a study of PD-L1 blockade in urothelial cancer. On the study more broadly: Enrolled patients had been treated previously with 0 to 3 chemotherapy regimens. At 3 weeks after treatment start (second dose) and again at 6 weeks, blood was analyzed.

This table comes from immunoSEQ multiplex PCR, and its TCRdb copy is limited to in-frame clones, with some not included. The table records 100,000 to 150,000 clones, roughly 83% of them present only once. The CDR3 consists of 19 residues. Germline V gives CDR1 KGHSH, CDR2 LQKENI. Losses at the gene ends were 2 bases for V and 0 bases for J; bases not matched to a gene: 10. This sample's time point: pretreatment peripheral blood. Locally advanced or metastatic urothelial carcinoma was present in patients. The source was PBMCs, collected around atezolizumab (anti-PD-L1) treatment. This receptor was taken from a man aged 50 to 60 with urothelial cancer. This chain uses TRBV18 with TRBJ2-1; 10 bases fit TRBD2. The CDR3 here is CASSPTLAGFRSSYNEQFF. The CDR3, as DNA: TGTGCCAGCTCACCAACACTAGCGGGATTCCGGAGCTCCTACAATGAGCAGTTCTTC.